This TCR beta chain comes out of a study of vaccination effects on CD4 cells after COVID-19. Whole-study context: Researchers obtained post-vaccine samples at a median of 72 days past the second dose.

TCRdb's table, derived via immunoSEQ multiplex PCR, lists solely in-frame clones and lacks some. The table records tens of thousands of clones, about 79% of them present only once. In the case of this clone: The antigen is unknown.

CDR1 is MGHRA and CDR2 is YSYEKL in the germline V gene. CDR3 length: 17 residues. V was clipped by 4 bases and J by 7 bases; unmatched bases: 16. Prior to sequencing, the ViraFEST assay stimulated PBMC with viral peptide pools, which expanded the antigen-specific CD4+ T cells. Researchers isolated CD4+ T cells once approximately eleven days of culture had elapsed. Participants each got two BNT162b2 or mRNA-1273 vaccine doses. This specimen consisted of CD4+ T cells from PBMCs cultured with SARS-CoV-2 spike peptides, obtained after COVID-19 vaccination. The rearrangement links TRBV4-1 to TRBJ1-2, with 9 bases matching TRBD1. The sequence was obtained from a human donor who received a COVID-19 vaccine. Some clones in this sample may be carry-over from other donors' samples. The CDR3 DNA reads TGCGCCAGCAGCCGAGCGGGACAGGGTGTCGAAATGGGTGGCTACACCTTC. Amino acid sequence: CASSRAGQGVEMGGYTF.